This T cell receptor (beta chain) was documented in a study of CD8 T cells in ankylosing spondylitis. Findings and limits, study-wide: Among TCR beta sequences, a motif of eight highly homologous variants appeared characteristic of ankylosing spondylitis blood. Disease-associated clonotypes exhibited CD8+ identity and were relatively infrequent in peripheral blood. Previous work reported some of these motif variants in the synovial fluid and blood of reactive arthritis.

TCRdb processed the 5' RACE reads anew with MiXCR; each CDR3 protein has one entry. The sample contains approximately 540,000 distinct CDR3 sequences, about 13% of which appear only once. This clonotype was detected a few times. Its antigen is unidentified. What was sequenced was blood, either unsorted or a sorted T cell fraction (not recorded which). The receptor was isolated from a male donor with ankylosing spondylitis.

CDR3 loop: CASSRGPANTGELFF. CDR3 in DNA: TGTGCCAGCAGCCGAGGCCCAGCGAACACCGGGGAGCTGTTTTTT. This chain uses TRBV7-9 with TRBJ2-2, with D uncertain. The length of the CDR3 is 15 residues. Trimming shortened V by 5 bases and J by 0 bases, and 10 bases separated the two germline ends. Germline V CDR1 and CDR2: SEHNR, FQNEAQ (reference sequence).